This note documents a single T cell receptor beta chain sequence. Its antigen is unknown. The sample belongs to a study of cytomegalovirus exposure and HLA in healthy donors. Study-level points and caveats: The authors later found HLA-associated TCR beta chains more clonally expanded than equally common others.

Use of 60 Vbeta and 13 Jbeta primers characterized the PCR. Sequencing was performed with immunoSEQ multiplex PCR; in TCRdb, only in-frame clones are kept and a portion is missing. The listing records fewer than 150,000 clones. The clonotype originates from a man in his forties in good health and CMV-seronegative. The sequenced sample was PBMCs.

The CDR3 protein is CASSPGQAIYEQYF. The CDR3 nucleotides are TGTGCCAGCTCACCGGGACAGGCCATCTACGAGCAGTACTTC. The chain combines TRBV18 with TRBJ2-7; 8 bases are a match to TRBD1. Germline-derived CDR1 and CDR2 are KGHSH and LQKENI. This CDR3 spans 14 amino acids. V shed 3 bases and J 3 bases; nucleotides not matched to a gene: 4.